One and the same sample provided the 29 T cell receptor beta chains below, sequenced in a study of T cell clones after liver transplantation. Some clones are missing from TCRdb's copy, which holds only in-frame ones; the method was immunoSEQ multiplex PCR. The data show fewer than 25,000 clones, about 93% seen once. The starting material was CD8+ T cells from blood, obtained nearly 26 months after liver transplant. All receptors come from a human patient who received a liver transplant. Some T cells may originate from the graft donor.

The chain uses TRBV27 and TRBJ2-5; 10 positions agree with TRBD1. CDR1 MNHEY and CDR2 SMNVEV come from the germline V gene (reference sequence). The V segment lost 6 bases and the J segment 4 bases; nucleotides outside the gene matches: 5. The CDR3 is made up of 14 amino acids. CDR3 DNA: TGTGCCAGCAGGCTCGACAGGGGGCGAGAGACCCAGTACTTC. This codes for CASRLDRGRETQYF.

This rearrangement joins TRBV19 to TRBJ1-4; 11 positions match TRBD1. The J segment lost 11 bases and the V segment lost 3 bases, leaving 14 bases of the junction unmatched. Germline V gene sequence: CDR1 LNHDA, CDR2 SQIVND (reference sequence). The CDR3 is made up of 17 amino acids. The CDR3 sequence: CASSIGTGGLLSWKLFF. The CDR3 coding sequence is TGTGCCAGTAGTATCGGGACAGGGGGGCTATTGAGTTGGAAACTGTTTTTT.

CDR3 bases: TGTGCCAGCAGTTTAGGGACAGGTAACATCTACGAGCAGTACTTC. Protein: CASSLGTGNIYEQYF. This rearrangement joins TRBV28 to TRBJ2-7, with 8 bases lining up with TRBD1. Germline values: CDR1 MDHEN, CDR2 SYDVKM. V was clipped by 2 bases and J by 3 bases; unmatched bases: 6. CDR3 length: 15 residues.

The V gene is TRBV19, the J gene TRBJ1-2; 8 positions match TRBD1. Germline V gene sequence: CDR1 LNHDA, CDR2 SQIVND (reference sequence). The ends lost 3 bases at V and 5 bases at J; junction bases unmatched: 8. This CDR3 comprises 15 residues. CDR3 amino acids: CASSMWTGNLYGYTF. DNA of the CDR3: TGTGCCAGTAGTATGTGGACAGGGAATCTATATGGCTACACCTTC.

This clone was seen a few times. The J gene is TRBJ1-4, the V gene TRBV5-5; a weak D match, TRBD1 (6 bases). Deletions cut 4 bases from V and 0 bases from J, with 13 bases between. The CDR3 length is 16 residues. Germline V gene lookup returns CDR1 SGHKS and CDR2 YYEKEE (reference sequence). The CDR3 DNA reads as TGTGCCAGCAGCCTCGGACAGTTTGCAACTAATGAAAAACTGTTTTTT. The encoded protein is CASSLGQFATNEKLFF. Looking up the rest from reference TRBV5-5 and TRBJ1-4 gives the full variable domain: DAGVTQSPTHLIKTRGQQVTLRCSPISGHKSVSWYQQVLGQGPQFIFQYYEKEERGRGNFPDRFSARQFPNYSSELNVNALLLGDSALYLCASSLGQFATNEKLFFGSGTQLSVL.

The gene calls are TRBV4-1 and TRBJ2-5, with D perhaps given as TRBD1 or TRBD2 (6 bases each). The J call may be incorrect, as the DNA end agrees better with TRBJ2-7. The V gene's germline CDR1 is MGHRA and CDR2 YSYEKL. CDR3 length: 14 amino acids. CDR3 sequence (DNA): TGCGCCAGCAGCCAAGCGACAGGAGGGTACGAGCAGTACTTC. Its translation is CASSQATGGYEQYF.

The CDR3 nucleotides are TGTGCCAGCAGCGTAGGGCAGCCAACCGAGCAGTACTTC. Protein sequence: CASSVGQPTEQYF. The chain carries TRBV7-9 and TRBJ2-7; the D is unclear. This CDR3 is built from 13 residues. The germline V gene encodes CDR1 SEHNR and CDR2 FQNEAQ (reference sequence). V gave up 5 bases and J gave up 6 bases, with 14 bases separating them.

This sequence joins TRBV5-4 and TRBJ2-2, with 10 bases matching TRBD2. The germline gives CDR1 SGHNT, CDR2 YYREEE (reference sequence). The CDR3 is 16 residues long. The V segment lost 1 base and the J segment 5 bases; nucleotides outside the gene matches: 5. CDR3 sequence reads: CASSLILAGVTGELFF. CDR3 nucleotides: TGTGCCAGCAGCTTGATCCTAGCGGGAGTGACCGGGGAGCTGTTTTTT. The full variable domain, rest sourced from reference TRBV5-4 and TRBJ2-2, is ETGVTQSPTHLIKTRGQQVTLRCSSQSGHNTVSWYQQALGQGPQFIFQYYREEENGRGNFPPRFSGLQFPNYSSELNVNALELDDSALYLCASSLILAGVTGELFFGEGSRLTVL.

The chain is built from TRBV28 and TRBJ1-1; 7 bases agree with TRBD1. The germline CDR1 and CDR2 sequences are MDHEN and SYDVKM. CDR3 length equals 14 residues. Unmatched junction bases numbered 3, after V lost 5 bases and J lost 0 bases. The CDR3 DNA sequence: TGTGCCAGCAGTCGGGACAGCCTGAACACTGAAGCTTTCTTT. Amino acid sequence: CASSRDSLNTEAFF.

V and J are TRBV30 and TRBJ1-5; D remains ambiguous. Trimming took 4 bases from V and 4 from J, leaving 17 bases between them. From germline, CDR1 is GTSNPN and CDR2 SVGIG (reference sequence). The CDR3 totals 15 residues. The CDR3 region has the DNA TGTGCCTGGATCCTACCGGTGGCCGAAAATCAGCCCCAGCATTTT. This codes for CAWILPVAENQPQHF.

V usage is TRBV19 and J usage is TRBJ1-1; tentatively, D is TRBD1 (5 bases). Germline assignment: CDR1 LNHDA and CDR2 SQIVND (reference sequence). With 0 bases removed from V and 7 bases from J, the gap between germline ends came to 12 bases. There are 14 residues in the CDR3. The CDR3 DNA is TGTGCCAGTAGTATAGAAGGGCAAAGGGGTGAAGCTTTCTTT. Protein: CASSIEGQRGEAFF.

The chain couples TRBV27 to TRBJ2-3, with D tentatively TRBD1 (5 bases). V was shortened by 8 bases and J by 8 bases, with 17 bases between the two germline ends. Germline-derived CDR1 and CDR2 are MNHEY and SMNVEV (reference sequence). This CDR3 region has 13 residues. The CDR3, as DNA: TGTGCCAGCCGCTCGGGCAGGGTTGGTACGCAGTATTTT. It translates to CASRSGRVGTQYF.

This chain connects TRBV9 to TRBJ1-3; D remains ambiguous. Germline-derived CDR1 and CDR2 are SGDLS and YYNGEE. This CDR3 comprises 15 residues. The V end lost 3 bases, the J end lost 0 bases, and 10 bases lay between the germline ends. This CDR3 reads CASSADGYSGNTIYF. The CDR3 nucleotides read TGTGCCAGCAGCGCGGACGGGTACTCTGGAAACACCATATATTTT.

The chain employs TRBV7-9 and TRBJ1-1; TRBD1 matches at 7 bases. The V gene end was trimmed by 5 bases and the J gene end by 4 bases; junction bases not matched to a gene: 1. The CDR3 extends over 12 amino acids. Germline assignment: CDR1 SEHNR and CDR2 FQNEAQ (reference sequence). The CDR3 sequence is CASSPGGTEAFF. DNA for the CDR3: TGTGCCAGCAGCCCAGGGGGCACTGAAGCTTTCTTT.

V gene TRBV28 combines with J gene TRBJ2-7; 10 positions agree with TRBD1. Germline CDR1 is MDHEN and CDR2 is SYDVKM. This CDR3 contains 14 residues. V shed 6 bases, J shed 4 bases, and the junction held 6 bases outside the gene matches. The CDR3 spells CASRGTGVSYEQYF. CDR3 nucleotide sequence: TGTGCCAGCAGGGGGACAGGGGTTTCTTACGAGCAGTACTTC.

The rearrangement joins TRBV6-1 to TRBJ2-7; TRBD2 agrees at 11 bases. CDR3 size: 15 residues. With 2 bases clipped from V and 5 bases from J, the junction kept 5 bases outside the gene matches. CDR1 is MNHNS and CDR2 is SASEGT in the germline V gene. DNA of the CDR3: TGTGCCAGCAGTGAAACTAGCGGGAGCGTGCACGAGCAGTACTTC. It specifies CASSETSGSVHEQYF.

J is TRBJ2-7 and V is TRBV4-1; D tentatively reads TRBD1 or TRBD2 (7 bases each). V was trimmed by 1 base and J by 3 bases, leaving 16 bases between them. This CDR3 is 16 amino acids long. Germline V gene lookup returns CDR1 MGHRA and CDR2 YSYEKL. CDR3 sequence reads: CASSQGGRGQIYEQYF. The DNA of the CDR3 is TGCGCCAGCAGCCAAGGGGGGAGGGGACAGATCTACGAGCAGTACTTC.

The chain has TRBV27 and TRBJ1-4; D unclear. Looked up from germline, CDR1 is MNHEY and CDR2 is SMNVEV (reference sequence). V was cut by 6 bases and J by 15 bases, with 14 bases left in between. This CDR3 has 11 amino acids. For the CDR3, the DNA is TGTGCCAGCAGGTCGGGAGGGAATATGTTTTTT. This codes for CASRSGGNMFF.

The CDR3 DNA follows: TGTGCCAGCACCAGGGGCCGAGGGACATATGGCTACACCTTC. Protein: CASTRGRGTYGYTF. The V gene is TRBV13, the J gene TRBJ1-2; D perhaps matches TRBD1 (6 bases). V was cut by 7 bases and J by 5 bases, with 17 bases left in between. Germline lookup yields CDR1 PRHDT and CDR2 FYEKMQ (reference sequence). CDR3 length: 14 amino acids.

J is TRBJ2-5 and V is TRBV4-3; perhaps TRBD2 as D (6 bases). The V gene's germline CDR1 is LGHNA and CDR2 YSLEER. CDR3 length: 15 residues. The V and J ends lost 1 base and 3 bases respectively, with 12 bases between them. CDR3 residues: CASSQVGSGEETQYF. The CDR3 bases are TGCGCCAGCAGCCAAGTGGGTAGCGGAGAAGAGACCCAGTACTTC.

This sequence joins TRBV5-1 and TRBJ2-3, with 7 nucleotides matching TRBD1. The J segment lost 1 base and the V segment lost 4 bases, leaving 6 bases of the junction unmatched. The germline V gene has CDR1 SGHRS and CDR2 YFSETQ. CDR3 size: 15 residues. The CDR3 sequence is CASSRRQGGTDTQYF. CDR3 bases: TGCGCCAGCAGCCGTAGACAGGGAGGCACAGATACGCAGTATTTT.

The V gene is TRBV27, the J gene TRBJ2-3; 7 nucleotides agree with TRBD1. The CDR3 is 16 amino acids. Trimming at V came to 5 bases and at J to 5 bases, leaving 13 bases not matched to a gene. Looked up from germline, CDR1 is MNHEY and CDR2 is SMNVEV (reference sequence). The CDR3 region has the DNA TGTGCCAGCAGTCCCTCGTGGGGACAGCCTAAAGATACGCAGTATTTT. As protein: CASSPSWGQPKDTQYF.

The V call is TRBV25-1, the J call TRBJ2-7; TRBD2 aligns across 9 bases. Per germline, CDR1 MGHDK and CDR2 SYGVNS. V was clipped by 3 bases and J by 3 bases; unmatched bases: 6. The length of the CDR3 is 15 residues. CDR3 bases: TGTGCCAGCAGTGACGGGCGGGAGGGAAACTACGAGCAGTACTTC. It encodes CASSDGREGNYEQYF.

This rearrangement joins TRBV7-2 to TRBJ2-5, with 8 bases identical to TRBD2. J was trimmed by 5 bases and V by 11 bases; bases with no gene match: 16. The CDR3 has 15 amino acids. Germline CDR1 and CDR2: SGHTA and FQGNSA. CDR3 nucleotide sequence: TGTGCCGGTGGACTAGCCGGGAGCTGGGGGGAGACCCAGTACTTC. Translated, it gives CAGGLAGSWGETQYF.

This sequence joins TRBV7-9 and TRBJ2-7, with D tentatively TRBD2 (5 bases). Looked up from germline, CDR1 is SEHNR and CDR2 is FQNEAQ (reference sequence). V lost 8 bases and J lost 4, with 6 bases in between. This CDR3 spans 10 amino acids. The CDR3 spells CASGSYEQYF. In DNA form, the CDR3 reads TGTGCCAGCGGGAGTTACGAGCAGTACTTC.

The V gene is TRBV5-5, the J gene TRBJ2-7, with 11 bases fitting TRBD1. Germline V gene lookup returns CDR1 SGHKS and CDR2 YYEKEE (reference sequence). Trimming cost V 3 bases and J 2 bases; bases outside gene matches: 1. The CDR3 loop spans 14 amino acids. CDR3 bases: TGTGCCAGCAGCTCGGACAGGGGGCCCTACGAGCAGTACTTC. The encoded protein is CASSSDRGPYEQYF.

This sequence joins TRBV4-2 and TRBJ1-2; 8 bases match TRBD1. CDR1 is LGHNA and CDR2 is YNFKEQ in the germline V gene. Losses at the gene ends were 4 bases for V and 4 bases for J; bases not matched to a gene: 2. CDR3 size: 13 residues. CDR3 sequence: CASSLGQGYGYTF. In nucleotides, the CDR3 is TGTGCCAGCAGCCTCGGACAGGGCTATGGCTACACCTTC.

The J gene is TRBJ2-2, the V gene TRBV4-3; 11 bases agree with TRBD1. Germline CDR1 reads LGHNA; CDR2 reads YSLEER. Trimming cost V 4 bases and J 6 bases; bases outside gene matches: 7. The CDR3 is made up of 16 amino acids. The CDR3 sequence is CASSLRDRGFPGELFF. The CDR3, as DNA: TGCGCCAGCAGCCTTCGGGACAGGGGGTTTCCCGGGGAGCTGTTTTTT.

The CDR3 DNA reads as TGTGCCAGCAGACCCTGGACAGGGGGAGAGGCAGATACGCAGTATTTT. Translated, it gives CASRPWTGGEADTQYF. The chain is built from TRBV7-9 and TRBJ2-3, with TRBD1 identical over 10 bases. V shed 6 bases, J shed 4 bases, and the junction held 10 bases outside the gene matches. This CDR3 contains 16 residues. Germline V CDR1 and CDR2: SEHNR, FQNEAQ (reference sequence).